Below are 9 T cell receptor beta chains sequenced from a single sample in a study of shared clonotypes between healthy human individuals. TCRdb's table, derived via immunoSEQ multiplex PCR, lists solely in-frame clones and lacks some. The sample records a few million clones, more than 80% being singletons. Sequenced input: naive CD4+ T cells sorted from blood. Subset reported: CD45RA+ positively selected. The receptors here all came from a young man in good health.

The gene calls are TRBV4-1 and TRBJ1-5; maybe TRBD1 (5 bases). The CDR3 has 15 residues. Per germline, CDR1 MGHRA and CDR2 YSYEKL. V dropped 1 base and J dropped 3 bases, with 10 bases sitting between them. The DNA of the CDR3 is TGCGCCAGCAGCCAAGGTTCGACAGTCAATCAGCCCCAGCATTTT. Its protein product is CASSQGSTVNQPQHF.

The chain joins TRBV10-3 to TRBJ1-5; D gene ambiguous. The V end lost 3 bases, the J end lost 9 bases, and 15 bases lay between the germline ends. Germline lookup yields CDR1 ENHRY and CDR2 SYGVKD. This CDR3 contains 14 residues. The CDR3 DNA reads as TGTGCCATCAGTGATGAGGGTCCCTGGGGGCCCCAGCATTTT. Translated: CAISDEGPWGPQHF.

The gene calls are TRBV10-3 and TRBJ2-3, with 7 nucleotides matching TRBD2. This CDR3 has 13 residues. V lost 8 bases, J lost 2 bases, and 4 bases stayed unmatched. CDR1 and CDR2 from the germline V gene are ENHRY and SYGVKD. CDR3 in DNA: TGTGCCATCCAGGCGGGAGTCACAGATACGCAGTATTTT. Translating gives CAIQAGVTDTQYF.

This clone was seen just once. In the same sample, other DNA sequences code for this CDR3. This chain joins TRBV5-1 and TRBJ2-7; 11 positions agree with TRBD1. Germline lookup yields CDR1 SGHRS and CDR2 YFSETQ. The CDR3 extends over 15 amino acids. Trimming took 0 bases from V and 4 from J; bases not matched to a gene: 3. DNA of the CDR3: TGCGCCAGCAGCTTGGTAGGACAGGGGGCGTACGAGCAGTACTTC. Translating it yields CASSLVGQGAYEQYF.

This chain uses TRBV19 with TRBJ1-2; D possibly corresponds to TRBD1 (5 bases). The V gene's germline CDR1 is LNHDA and CDR2 SQIVND (reference sequence). Trimming cost V 2 bases and J 8 bases, with 12 bases left between them. This CDR3 contains 13 residues. CDR3 sequence reads: CASSISLAGGYTF. CDR3 in DNA: TGTGCCAGTAGTATATCTCTGGCAGGGGGCTACACCTTC.

The chain carries TRBV7-2 and TRBJ2-4; D might be TRBD2 (5 bases). Germline lookup yields CDR1 SGHTA and CDR2 FQGNSA. The CDR3 runs to 15 residues. The ends were cut back, 2 bases at V and 6 bases at J, with 14 bases in the middle. The CDR3 region has the DNA TGTGCCAGCAGCTTAAACCCTTTACTAGTAAACATTCAGTACTTC. This gives the protein CASSLNPLLVNIQYF. The full variable domain, in which reference TRBV7-2 and TRBJ2-4 provide the parts outside the CDR3, is GAGVSQSPSNKVTEKGKDVELRCDPISGHTALYWYRQSLGQGLEFLIYFQGNSAPDKSGLPSDRFSAERTGGSVSTLTIQRTQQEDSAVYLCASSLNPLLVNIQYFGAGTRLSVL.

This clone was recorded once. The same CDR3 can be traced to other DNA sequences in this sample. This chain uses TRBV28 with TRBJ1-2; D unclear. This CDR3 has 14 residues. Germline loops: CDR1 MDHEN, CDR2 SYDVKM. V was cut by 8 bases and J by 0 bases, with 13 bases left in between. The CDR3 protein is CASSLAGANYGYTF. DNA for the CDR3: TGTGCCAGCTCGCTCGCCGGAGCTAACTATGGCTACACCTTC.

This chain uses TRBV5-4 with TRBJ2-3; possibly TRBD1 or TRBD2 for D (5 bases each). Germline loops: CDR1 SGHNT, CDR2 YYREEE (reference sequence). CDR3 length: 13 residues. Trimming stripped 3 bases from V and 4 bases from J, with 9 bases between. The CDR3, as DNA: TGTGCCAGCAGCTGGGGGATCTCAGATACGCAGTATTTT. It codes for CASSWGISDTQYF. The full variable domain, its missing parts supplied by reference TRBV5-4 and TRBJ2-3, is ETGVTQSPTHLIKTRGQQVTLRCSSQSGHNTVSWYQQALGQGPQFIFQYYREEENGRGNFPPRFSGLQFPNYSSELNVNALELDDSALYLCASSWGISDTQYFGPGTRLTVL.

The J gene is TRBJ1-1, the V gene TRBV6-6; D might be TRBD1 (5 bases). V gave up 4 bases and J gave up 3 bases, with 12 bases separating them. The CDR3 spans 14 residues. CDR1 and CDR2 from the germline V gene are MNHNY and SVGAGI (reference sequence). This CDR3 reads CASSWRGGDTEAFF. The CDR3 DNA reads TGTGCCAGCAGTTGGCGGGGAGGGGACACTGAAGCTTTCTTT.